Sequencing of this TCR beta chain was carried out in a study of shared clonotypes between healthy human individuals. In the study's own analysis: Quality scores were absent from the junction-only immunoSEQ sequences, so filtering differed. Some clones are missing from TCRdb's copy, which holds only in-frame ones; the method was immunoSEQ multiplex PCR. From that table come the V and J calls and clone size; the DNA was used to work out D and trimming. The table has some 1.5 million clones, 95% to 97% seen once; the top ten hold more than 0.9%. The CDR3 loop spans 15 amino acids. The V end was cut by 0 bases, the J end by 0 bases, with 7 bases between. Germline V CDR1 and CDR2: SGHRS, YFSETQ. Study-wide results and limits: Compared with memory subsets, naive subsets generally had larger estimated richness.

On this clone: What it binds is unknown.

The sample comprised naive CD4+ T cells sorted from blood. Subset given: CD45RA+ positively selected. The sequence was collected from a man between 25 and 39 years old in good health. This chain joins TRBV5-1 and TRBJ2-1; the D is unclear. The CDR3 coding sequence is TGCGCCAGCAGCTTGGTCAATCCCTCCTACAATGAGCAGTTCTTC. It encodes CASSLVNPSYNEQFF. Supplemented by reference TRBV5-1 and TRBJ2-1, the full variable domain reads KAGVTQTPRYLIKTRGQQVTLSCSPISGHRSVSWYQQTPGQGLQFLFEYFSETQRNKGNFPGRFSGRQFSNSRSEMNVSTLELGDSALYLCASSLVNPSYNEQFFGPGTRLTVL.